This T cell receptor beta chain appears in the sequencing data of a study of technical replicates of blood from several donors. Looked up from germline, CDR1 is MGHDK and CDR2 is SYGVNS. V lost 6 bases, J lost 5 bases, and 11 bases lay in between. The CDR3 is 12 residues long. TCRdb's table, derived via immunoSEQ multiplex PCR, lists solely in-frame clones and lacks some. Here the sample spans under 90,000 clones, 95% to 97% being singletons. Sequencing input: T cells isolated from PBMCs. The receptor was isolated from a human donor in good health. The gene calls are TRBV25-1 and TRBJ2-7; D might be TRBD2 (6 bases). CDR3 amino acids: CASRDPGDEQYF. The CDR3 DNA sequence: TGTGCCAGCAGGGACCCGGGGGACGAGCAGTACTTC.